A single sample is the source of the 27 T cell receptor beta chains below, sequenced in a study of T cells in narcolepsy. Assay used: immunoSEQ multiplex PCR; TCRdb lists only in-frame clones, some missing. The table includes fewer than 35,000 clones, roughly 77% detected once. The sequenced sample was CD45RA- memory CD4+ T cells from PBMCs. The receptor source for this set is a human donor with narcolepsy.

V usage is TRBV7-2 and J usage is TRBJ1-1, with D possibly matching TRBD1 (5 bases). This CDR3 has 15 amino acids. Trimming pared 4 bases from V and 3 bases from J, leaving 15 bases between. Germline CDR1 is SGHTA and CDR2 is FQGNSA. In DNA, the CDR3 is TGTGCCAGCAGCTCCAGAAGGGGACTCTACACTGAAGCTTTCTTT. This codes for CASSSRRGLYTEAFF. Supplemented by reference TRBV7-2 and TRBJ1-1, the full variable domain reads GAGVSQSPSNKVTEKGKDVELRCDPISGHTALYWYRQSLGQGLEFLIYFQGNSAPDKSGLPSDRFSAERTGGSVSTLTIQRTQQEDSAVYLCASSSRRGLYTEAFFGQGTRLTVV.

The CDR3 DNA sequence: TGTGCCAGCAGCAGGCCTCGGACAGGGGGGACTGAAGCTTTCTTT. Translated, it gives CASSRPRTGGTEAFF. This chain joins TRBV21-1 and TRBJ1-1; the D segment call TRBD1 is taken from the table without a DNA check. TRBV21-1 corresponds to a pseudogene. This CDR3 has 15 amino acids.

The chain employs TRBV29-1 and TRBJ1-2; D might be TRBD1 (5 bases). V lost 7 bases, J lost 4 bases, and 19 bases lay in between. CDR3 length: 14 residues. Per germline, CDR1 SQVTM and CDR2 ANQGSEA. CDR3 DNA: TGCAGCGCCGAAAGGGCAGCCGGGGGCTATGGCTACACCTTC. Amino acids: CSAERAAGGYGYTF.

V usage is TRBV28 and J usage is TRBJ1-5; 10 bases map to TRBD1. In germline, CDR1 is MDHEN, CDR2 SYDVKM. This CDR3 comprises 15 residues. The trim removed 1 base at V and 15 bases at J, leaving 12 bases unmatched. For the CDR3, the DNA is TGTGCCAGCAGTTTATTGGGACAGGGGCCACTTTTCTGGCATTTT. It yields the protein CASSLLGQGPLFWHF.

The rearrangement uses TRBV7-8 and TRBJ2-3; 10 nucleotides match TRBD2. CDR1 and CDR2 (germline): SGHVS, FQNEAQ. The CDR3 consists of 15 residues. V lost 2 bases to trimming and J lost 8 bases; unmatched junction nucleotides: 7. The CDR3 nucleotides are TGTGCCAGCAGCTTACTAGCGGGAGATTTTGGTACGCAGTATTTT. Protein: CASSLLAGDFGTQYF.

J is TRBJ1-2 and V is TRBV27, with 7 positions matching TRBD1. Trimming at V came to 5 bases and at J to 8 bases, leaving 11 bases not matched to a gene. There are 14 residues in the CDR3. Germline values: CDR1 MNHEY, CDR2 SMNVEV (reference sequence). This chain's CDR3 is CASSAGGQGIGYTF. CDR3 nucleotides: TGTGCCAGCAGTGCAGGGGGTCAGGGGATAGGCTACACCTTC.

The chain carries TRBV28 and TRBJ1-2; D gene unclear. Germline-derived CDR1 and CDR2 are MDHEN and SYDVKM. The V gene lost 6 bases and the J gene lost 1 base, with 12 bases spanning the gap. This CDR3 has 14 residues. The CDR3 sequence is CASRLKTVNYGYTF. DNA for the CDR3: TGTGCCAGCAGGTTAAAAACAGTTAACTATGGCTACACCTTC.

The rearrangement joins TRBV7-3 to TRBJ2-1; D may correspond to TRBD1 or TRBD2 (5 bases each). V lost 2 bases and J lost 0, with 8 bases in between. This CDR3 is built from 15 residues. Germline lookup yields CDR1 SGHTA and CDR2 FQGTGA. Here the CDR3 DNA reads TGTGCCAGCAGCTTATGGGGGAGCTCCTACAATGAGCAGTTCTTC. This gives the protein CASSLWGSSYNEQFF.

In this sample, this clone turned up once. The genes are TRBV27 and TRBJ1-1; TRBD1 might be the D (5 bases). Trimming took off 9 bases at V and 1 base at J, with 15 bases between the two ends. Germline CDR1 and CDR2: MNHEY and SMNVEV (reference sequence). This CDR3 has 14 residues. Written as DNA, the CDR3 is TGTGCCAGTTGGACGGGGGGAAGGAACACTGAAGCTTTCTTT. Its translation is CASWTGGRNTEAFF.

CDR3 in amino acids: CASSLTGGSSPDTQYF. Written as DNA, the CDR3 is TGTGCCAGCAGCCTCACCGGGGGTAGTTCTCCCGATACGCAGTATTTT. This chain connects TRBV11-2 to TRBJ2-3; maybe TRBD2 (6 bases). Trimming left V 5 bases short and J 6 bases short, with 21 bases between. Per germline, CDR1 SGHAT and CDR2 FQNNGV. There are 16 residues in the CDR3.

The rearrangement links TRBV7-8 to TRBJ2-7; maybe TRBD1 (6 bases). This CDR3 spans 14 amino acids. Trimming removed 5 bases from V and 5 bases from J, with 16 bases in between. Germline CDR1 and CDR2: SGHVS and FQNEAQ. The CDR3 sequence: CASSPNRDNHEQYF. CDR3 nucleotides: TGTGCCAGCAGCCCGAACCGGGACAACCACGAGCAGTACTTC. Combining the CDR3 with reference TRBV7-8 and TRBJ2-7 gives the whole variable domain GAGVSQSPRYKVAKRGQDVALRCDPISGHVSLFWYQQALGQGPEFLTYFQNEAQLDKSGLPSDRFFAERPEGSVSTLKIQRTQQEDSAVYLCASSPNRDNHEQYFGPGTRLTVT.

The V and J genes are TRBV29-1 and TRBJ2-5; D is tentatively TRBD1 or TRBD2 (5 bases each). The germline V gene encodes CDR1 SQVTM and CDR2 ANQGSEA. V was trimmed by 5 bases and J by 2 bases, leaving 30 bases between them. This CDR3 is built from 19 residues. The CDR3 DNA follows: TGCAGCGTTCTTAGTGAACTGGGACCCGCACGACAGTGGCAAGAGACCCAGTACTTC. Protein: CSVLSELGPARQWQETQYF.

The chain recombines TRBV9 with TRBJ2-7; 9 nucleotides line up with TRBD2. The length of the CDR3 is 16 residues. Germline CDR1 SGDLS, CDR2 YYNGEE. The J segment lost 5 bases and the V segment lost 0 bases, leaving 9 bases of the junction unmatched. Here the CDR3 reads CASSVGDSGRRDEQYF. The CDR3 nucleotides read TGTGCCAGCAGCGTAGGGGATAGCGGGAGAAGGGACGAGCAGTACTTC. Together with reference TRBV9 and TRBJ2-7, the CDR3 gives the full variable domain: DSGVTQTPKHLITATGQRVTLRCSPRSGDLSVYWYQQSLDQGLQFLIQYYNGEERAKGNILERFSAQQFPDLHSELNLSSLELGDSALYFCASSVGDSGRRDEQYFGPGTRLTVT.

CDR3 sequence: CASSSSGSLSGNTIYF. For the CDR3, the DNA is TGTGCCAGCAGTTCCTCAGGTTCCCTCTCTGGAAACACCATATATTTT. J is TRBJ1-3 and V is TRBV7-9; D uncertain. The CDR3 is made up of 16 amino acids. The germline V gene has CDR1 SEHNR and CDR2 FQNEAQ (reference sequence). V was trimmed by 6 bases and J by 0 bases, leaving 15 bases between them.

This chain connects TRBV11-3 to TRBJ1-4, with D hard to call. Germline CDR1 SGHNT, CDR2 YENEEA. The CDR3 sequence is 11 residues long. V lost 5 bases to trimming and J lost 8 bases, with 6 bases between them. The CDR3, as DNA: TGTGCCAGCAGCCGTCGGGAAAAACTGTTTTTT. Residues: CASSRREKLFF. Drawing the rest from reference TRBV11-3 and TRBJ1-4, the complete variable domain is EAGVVQSPRYKIIEKKQPVAFWCNPISGHNTLYWYLQNLGQGPELLIRYENEEAVDDSQLPKDRFSAERLKGVDSTLKIQPAELGDSAVYLCASSRREKLFFGSGTQLSVL.

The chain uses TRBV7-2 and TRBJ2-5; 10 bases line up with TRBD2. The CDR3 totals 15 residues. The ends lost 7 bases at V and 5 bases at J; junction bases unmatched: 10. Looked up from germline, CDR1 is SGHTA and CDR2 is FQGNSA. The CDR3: CASTGASGSGETQYF. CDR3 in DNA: TGTGCCAGCACTGGGGCTAGCGGGAGTGGTGAGACCCAGTACTTC. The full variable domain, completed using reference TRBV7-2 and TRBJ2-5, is GAGVSQSPSNKVTEKGKDVELRCDPISGHTALYWYRQSLGQGLEFLIYFQGNSAPDKSGLPSDRFSAERTGGSVSTLTIQRTQQEDSAVYLCASTGASGSGETQYFGPGTRLLVL.

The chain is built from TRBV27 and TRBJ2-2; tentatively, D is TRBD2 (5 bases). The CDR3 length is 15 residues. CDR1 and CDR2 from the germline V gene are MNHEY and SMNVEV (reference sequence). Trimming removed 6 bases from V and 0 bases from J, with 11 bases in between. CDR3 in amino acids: CASSPLATNTGELFF. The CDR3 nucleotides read TGTGCCAGCAGCCCGCTAGCAACGAACACCGGGGAGCTGTTTTTT.

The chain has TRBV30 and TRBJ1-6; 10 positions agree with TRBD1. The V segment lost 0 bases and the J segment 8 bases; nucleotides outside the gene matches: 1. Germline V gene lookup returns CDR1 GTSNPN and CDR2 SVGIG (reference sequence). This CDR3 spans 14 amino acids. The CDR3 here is CAWSVGTGDSPLHF. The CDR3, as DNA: TGTGCCTGGAGTGTCGGGACAGGGGATTCACCCCTCCACTTT.

The CDR3 DNA reads TGTGCCACCGGGGCCCTCTCAGGGGGACTAGCGGGAGGGCCGGGTGAGCAGTTCTTC. It is translated as CATGALSGGLAGGPGEQFF. The rearrangement links TRBV10-3 to TRBJ2-1; 16 bases align to TRBD2. The CDR3 contains 19 residues. V trimming: 10 bases; J trimming: 9 bases; junction bases outside the gene matches: 21. CDR1 and CDR2 (germline): ENHRY, SYGVKD.

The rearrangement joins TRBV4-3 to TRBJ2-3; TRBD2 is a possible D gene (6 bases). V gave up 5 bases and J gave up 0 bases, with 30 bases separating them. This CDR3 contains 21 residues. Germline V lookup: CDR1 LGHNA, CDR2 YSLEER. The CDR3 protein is CASSYRFGGSGPGGSTDTQYF. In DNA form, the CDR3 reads TGCGCCAGCAGCTACAGATTTGGGGGTAGCGGTCCAGGAGGGAGCACAGATACGCAGTATTTT.

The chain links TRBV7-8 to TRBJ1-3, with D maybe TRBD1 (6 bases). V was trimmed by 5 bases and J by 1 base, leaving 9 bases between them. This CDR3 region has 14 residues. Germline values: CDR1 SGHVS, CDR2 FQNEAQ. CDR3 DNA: TGTGCCAGCAGCCCCAGGGGATCTGGAAACACCATATATTTT. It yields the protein CASSPRGSGNTIYF.

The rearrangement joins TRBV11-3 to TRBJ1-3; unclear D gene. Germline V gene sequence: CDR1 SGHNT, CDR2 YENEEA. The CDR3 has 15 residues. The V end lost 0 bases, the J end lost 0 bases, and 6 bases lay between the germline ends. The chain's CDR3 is CASSLDRVSGNTIYF. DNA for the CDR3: TGTGCCAGCAGCTTAGACAGAGTCTCTGGAAACACCATATATTTT. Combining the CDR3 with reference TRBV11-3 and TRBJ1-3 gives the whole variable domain EAGVVQSPRYKIIEKKQPVAFWCNPISGHNTLYWYLQNLGQGPELLIRYENEEAVDDSQLPKDRFSAERLKGVDSTLKIQPAELGDSAVYLCASSLDRVSGNTIYFGEGSWLTVV.

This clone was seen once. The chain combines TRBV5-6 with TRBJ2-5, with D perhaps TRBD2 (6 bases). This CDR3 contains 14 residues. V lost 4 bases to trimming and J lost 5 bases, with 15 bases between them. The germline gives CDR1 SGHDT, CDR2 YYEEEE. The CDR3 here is CASSPTGVGETQYF. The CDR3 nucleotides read TGTGCCAGCAGCCCGACGGGGGTGGGGGAGACCCAGTACTTC.

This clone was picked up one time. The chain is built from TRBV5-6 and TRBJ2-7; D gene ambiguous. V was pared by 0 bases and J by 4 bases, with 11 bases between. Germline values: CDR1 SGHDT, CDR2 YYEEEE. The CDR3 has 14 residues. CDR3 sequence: CASSLGLPPYEQYF. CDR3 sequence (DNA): TGTGCCAGCAGCTTGGGGCTACCCCCTTACGAGCAGTACTTC.

The CDR3 loop reads CASSRGGMDEQFF. The CDR3 DNA reads TGTGCCAGCAGTCGGGGCGGGATGGATGAGCAGTTCTTC. The gene calls are TRBV2 and TRBJ2-1; D perhaps matches TRBD2 (6 bases). V was cut by 5 bases and J by 8 bases, with 13 bases left in between. CDR3 length: 13 amino acids. Germline V gene lookup returns CDR1 SNHLY and CDR2 FYNNEI.

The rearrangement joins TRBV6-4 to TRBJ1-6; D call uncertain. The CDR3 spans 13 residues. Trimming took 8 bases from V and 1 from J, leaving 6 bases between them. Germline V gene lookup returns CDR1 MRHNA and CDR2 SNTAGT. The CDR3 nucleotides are TGTGCCAGCGGAGTATCCTATAATTCACCCCTCCACTTT. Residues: CASGVSYNSPLHF.

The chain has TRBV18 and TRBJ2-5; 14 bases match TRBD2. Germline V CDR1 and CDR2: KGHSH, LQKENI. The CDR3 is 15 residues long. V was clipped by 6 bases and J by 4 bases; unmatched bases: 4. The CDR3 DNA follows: TGTGCCAGCTCCCCCGGACTAGCGGGAGGAGAGACCCAGTACTTC. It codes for CASSPGLAGGETQYF.